One T cell receptor (beta chain) is described in this entry. This entry is derived from a study of blood T cell repertoires in COVID-19. Profiled with immunoSEQ multiplex PCR; TCRdb holds only in-frame clones, not every one. Among around 60,000 clones listed, about two thirds were seen once. Germline CDR1 is LGHNA and CDR2 is YNFKEQ. Trimming shortened V by 0 bases and J by 7 bases, and 10 bases separated the two germline ends. The CDR3 is 15 amino acids. The TCR comes from a woman between 65 and 79 years old with COVID-19, enrolled during active disease. The sequencing input was peripheral blood. The V gene is TRBV4-2, the J gene TRBJ1-6; TRBD1 might be the D (6 bases). The CDR3 nucleotides are TGTGCCAGCAGCCAAGACAGGGGACCAAATTCACCCCTCCACTTT. Translation: CASSQDRGPNSPLHF.